Listed below are T cell receptor beta chains from one sample, sequenced in a study of cytomegalovirus exposure and HLA in healthy donors. Some clones are missing from TCRdb's copy, which holds only in-frame ones; the method was immunoSEQ multiplex PCR. The top ten clones hold roughly 13% of a sample with 150,000 to 200,000 clones, roughly 79% of them seen once. Sequencing was carried out using PBMCs. These receptors were taken from a woman aged 50 to 60 in good health and CMV-seronegative. The CDR3 runs from the conserved cysteine through the conserved F or W. A D gene is named only where the DNA matches it firmly. Only some rows state a clone size, as once, few, many or a class for expanded clones.

size,J,D,V,DNA,CDR3
.,TRBJ2-5,.,TRBV7-8,TGTGCCAGCCGCTCCTTGCGGGACGGCCTTGGAGAGACCCAGTACTTC,CASRSLRDGLGETQYF
.,TRBJ2-7,TRBD2,TRBV30,TGTGCCTGGAGTCCAACTAGCGGGAACGACGAGCAGTACTTC,CAWSPTSGNDEQYF
once,TRBJ1-1,.,TRBV4-2,TGTGCCAGCAGCCAAGATCCGCAGGGTGTTATGAACACTGAAGCTTTCTTT,CASSQDPQGVMNTEAFF
.,TRBJ1-2,.,TRBV28,TGTGCCAGCAATGCGGGCCAATATGGCTACACCTTC,CASNAGQYGYTF
.,TRBJ2-2,.,TRBV9,TGTGCCAGCAGCGCGCCCGCATTCGGGTCTCTGACCGGGGAGCTGTTTTTT,CASSAPAFGSLTGELFF
.,TRBJ1-1,.,TRBV12-2,TGTGCAAGTCGCCCCGGGGACAGGGATTTGAACACTGAAGCTTTCTTT,CASRPGDRDLNTEAFF
.,TRBJ2-7,TRBD1,TRBV5-1,TGCGCCAGCAGCGGGACAGGGCAGGAGCAGTACTTC,CASSGTGQEQYF
.,TRBJ1-1,TRBD1,TRBV9,TGTGCCAGCAGCGCTCGCTTACAGGGGGCCACTGAAGCTTTCTTT,CASSARLQGATEAFF
.,TRBJ2-1,.,TRBV7-9,TGTGCCAGCAGCCGGGGGAGCAACAATGAGCAGTTCTTC,CASSRGSNNEQFF
few,TRBJ2-1,TRBD1,TRBV18,TGTGCCAGCTCGCCGACAGGGGTAGGCAATGAGCAGTTCTTC,CASSPTGVGNEQFF
.,TRBJ1-1,.,TRBV19,TGTGCCAGTAGTACTATGGCGGGAACCAGGACTGAAGCTTTCTTT,CASSTMAGTRTEAFF
.,TRBJ1-3,.,TRBV18,TGTGCCAGCTCACCGGGACTCTCTGGAAACACCATATATTTT,CASSPGLSGNTIYF
.,TRBJ2-2,.,TRBV5-6,TGTGCCAGCAGCTTATTCGACCGGGACACCGGGGAGCTGTTTTTT,CASSLFDRDTGELFF
.,TRBJ2-3,TRBD2,TRBV7-9,TGTGCCAGCAGTCCCGGGACTAGCGGGGGGGCCGCAGATACGCAGTATTTT,CASSPGTSGGAADTQYF
.,TRBJ1-5,TRBD1,TRBV30,TGTGCCTGGAGTGTACTCGACAGGGAGTCTAATCAGCCCCAGCATTTT,CAWSVLDRESNQPQHF
.,TRBJ1-1,.,TRBV6-5,TGTGCCAGCAGCTTCTCTTTACAGGGCGTAACTGAAGCTTTCTTT,CASSFSLQGVTEAFF
.,TRBJ2-7,TRBD1,TRBV5-1,TGCGCCAGCAGCCCTCTCGGGCAGGGGGCTTACTACGAGCAGTACTTC,CASSPLGQGAYYEQYF
.,TRBJ1-2,TRBD1,TRBV6-1,TGTGCCAGCCAACTACAGGGGACAGGCTATGGCTACACCTTC,CASQLQGTGYGYTF
few,TRBJ1-3,TRBD1,TRBV5-4,TGTGCCAGCAGCCCAGGACAGGGGACGCGGTCGCCTGGAAACACCATATATTTT,CASSPGQGTRSPGNTIYF
.,TRBJ2-5,TRBD1,TRBV10-3,TGTGCCATCAGTGCCGGGACAGAGAGGCCCCAGTACTTC,CAISAGTERPQYF
.,TRBJ2-3,TRBD2,TRBV19,TGTGCCAGTAGTTTTCGGGGGGGCGAGGATACGCAGTATTTT,CASSFRGGEDTQYF
.,TRBJ1-2,.,TRBV2,TGTGCCAGCAACTTCAGGCGATCCTATGGCTACACCTTC,CASNFRRSYGYTF
.,TRBJ1-6,.,TRBV5-1,TGCGCCAGCAGCTCAGGGCAGTATAATTCACCCCTCCACTTT,CASSSGQYNSPLHF